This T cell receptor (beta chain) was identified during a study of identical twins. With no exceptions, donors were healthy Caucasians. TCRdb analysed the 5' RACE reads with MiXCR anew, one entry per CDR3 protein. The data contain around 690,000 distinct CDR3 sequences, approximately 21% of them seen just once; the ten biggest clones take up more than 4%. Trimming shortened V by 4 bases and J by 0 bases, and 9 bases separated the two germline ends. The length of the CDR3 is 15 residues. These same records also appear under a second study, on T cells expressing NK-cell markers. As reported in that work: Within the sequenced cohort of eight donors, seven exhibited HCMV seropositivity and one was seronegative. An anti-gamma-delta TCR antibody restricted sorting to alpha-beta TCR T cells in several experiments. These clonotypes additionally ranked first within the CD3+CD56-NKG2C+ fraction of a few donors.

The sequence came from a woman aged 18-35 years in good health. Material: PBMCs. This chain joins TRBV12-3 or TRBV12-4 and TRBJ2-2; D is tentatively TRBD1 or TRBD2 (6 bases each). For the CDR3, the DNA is TGTGCCAGCAGTTACAGGGAGGCGAACACCGGGGAGCTGTTTTTT. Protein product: CASSYREANTGELFF.